The text below deals with one T cell receptor beta chain. The target of this receptor is not known. Base qualities were left out, and no much larger clone turns up one base away. This specimen belongs to a study of T cells in Graves' hyperthyroidism and ophthalmopathy (dated by TCRdb to about 2019). A note on the overall study: Peripheral blood was collected at initial diagnosis, before any treatment. After blood sampling, hyperthyroidism patients were treated with methimazole at a starting dose of 30 mg daily, and ophthalmopathy patients were treated with high-dose intravenous methylprednisolone. The study also compared thyroid tissue and blood T-cell repertoires from over 5 Graves' hyperthyroidism patients. An independent validation cohort of under 20 hyperthyroidism patients and 17 patients who later progressed to ophthalmopathy tested prospective prediction of ophthalmopathy. According to the paper, TCR Vbeta CDR3 sequencing was carried out on approximately 140 peripheral blood samples, which came from more than 40 ophthalmopathy, around 75 hyperthyroidism and about 17 progressor patients. TCR V-J signatures able to tell the groups apart were searched for in a discovery cohort of 95 to 100 patients, of whom 43 had Graves' ophthalmopathy and 57 had stable Graves' hyperthyroidism. The 100 or so discovery patients were randomly split 7:3 into training and test sets. Overall study outcomes, separate from this receptor: Blood samples also contained most of the expanded thyroid clonotypes (frequency above 0.001), which suggests that blood repertoires may reflect thyroid immune responses. In validation, progression to ophthalmopathy was predicted by the model with nearly 71% sensitivity and around 76% specificity, a median of around 6.5 months before onset. Sample size was not statistically predetermined, and blinding of investigators to group allocation was not performed. Ophthalmopathy was separated from stable hyperthyroidism by a 13 V-J signature model, with about 86% sensitivity and approximately 81% specificity obtained in cross-validation and 80%/75% obtained in testing.

V loses 7 bases, J loses 0 bases, and the germline ends lie 13 bases apart. Per the germline V gene, MNHNS is the CDR1 and SASEGT is the CDR2. The CDR3 spans 15 residues, from the cysteine through the phenylalanine. Only the CDR3 part of the read is kept: 45 bases, read in frame from the first base. A patient counted as having stable Graves' hyperthyroidism if no progression to ophthalmopathy occurred over 18 months of follow-up. Hyperthyroidism patients were newly diagnosed, with disease duration under 2 months, and aged 18 to 65 years. Patients with uncontrolled infections, other autoimmune diseases, pregnancy or lactation were excluded. Diagnoses relied on clinical symptoms, serum thyroxine and TRAb, thyroid ultrasound and orbital computed tomography. Ficoll-Paque density gradient centrifugation was used to isolate PBMCs from about 9 ml of fresh peripheral blood. Total RNA was extracted using Trizol reagent, and RNA quality was assessed on an Agilent 2100 Bioanalyzer.

The TCR beta CDR3 regions were amplified from RNA transcripts. The TCR CDR3 was subjected to a first round of RT-PCR using the HTBI primer set and the Qiagen OneStep RT-PCR kit. Libraries were constructed in a second round of multiplex PCR, after which size selection and purification were carried out. Libraries were sequenced paired-end with 100 bp reads on an Illumina HiSeq2000. As for the authors' bioinformatics: SOAPnuke was used to process the raw data, with reads discarded if the reads contained adapters or uncalled bases, had a mean Phred below 15, or lacked an exact constant-primer or identifier match. High-quality paired reads were merged using COPE v1.2.5, and each unique nucleotide sequence was defined as a clonotype. Clonotypes were aligned to IMGT TRBV, TRBD and TRBJ reference segments using MiTCR v1.1. Analysis was restricted to V-J combinations with a frequency above 0.0001, which covered roughly 99% of repertoires. A TCS score was defined as the ratio of F50 (clonal expansion) to E x V (chaos), with BLOSUM62-based TCRdist applied between CDR3 peptides within each V-J. Welch's t-statistics and random forest reduced several hundred V-J features to roughly 13, which were used in a naive Bayes classifier (R e1071). TCRdb itself trimmed the public reads at Q25 with fastp, ran MiXCR and retained productive beta chains. One record per CDR3 amino acid sequence lists the most common genes and DNA. The V and J calls reflect TCRdb's pipeline rather than the authors' work. Across this sample there are about 400,000 distinct CDR3 sequences, with under 15% seen only once. The ten largest account for about 30% of the sample.

Sequencing input: blood. Rearrangement joined TRBV6-1 to TRBJ1-5, with the D gene call left open. This sequence was found in a woman aged 25 to 39 with Graves' hyperthyroidism. The CDR3: CASKGVRYSNQPQHF. Read as DNA, the sequence is TGTGCCAGCAAAGGAGTGCGGTATAGCAATCAGCCCCAGCATTTT.